This T cell receptor (beta chain) originates from a study of shared clonotypes between healthy human individuals. Overall study context: Samples came from a couple of female and a few male donors aged 18 to 49. Findings and limits, study-wide: Compared with clonotypes that all four donors shared, non-shared clonotypes had lower generation probabilities. Larger estimated richness was generally seen in naive subsets than in memory subsets.

Of note for this clone: Its antigen is undetermined.

Using immunoSEQ multiplex PCR, the repertoire was profiled, and TCRdb retains in-frame clones only, with some absent. The table includes a few million clones, 80% to 95% detected once. The germline V gene encodes CDR1 SNHLY and CDR2 FYNNEI. CDR3 length: 15 amino acids. Trimming removed 1 base from V and 4 bases from J, with 11 bases in between. The chain recombines TRBV2 with TRBJ1-3; D is possibly TRBD1 (5 bases). The receptor was isolated from a man younger than 35 in good health. Some clones in this sample may be carry-over from other donors' samples. Material: naive CD4+ T cells from PBMCs. As to subset: CD45RA+ positively selected. This CDR3 is CASSEGTLGGNTIYF. Here the CDR3 DNA reads TGTGCCAGCAGTGAAGGGACACTGGGCGGAAACACCATATATTTT.